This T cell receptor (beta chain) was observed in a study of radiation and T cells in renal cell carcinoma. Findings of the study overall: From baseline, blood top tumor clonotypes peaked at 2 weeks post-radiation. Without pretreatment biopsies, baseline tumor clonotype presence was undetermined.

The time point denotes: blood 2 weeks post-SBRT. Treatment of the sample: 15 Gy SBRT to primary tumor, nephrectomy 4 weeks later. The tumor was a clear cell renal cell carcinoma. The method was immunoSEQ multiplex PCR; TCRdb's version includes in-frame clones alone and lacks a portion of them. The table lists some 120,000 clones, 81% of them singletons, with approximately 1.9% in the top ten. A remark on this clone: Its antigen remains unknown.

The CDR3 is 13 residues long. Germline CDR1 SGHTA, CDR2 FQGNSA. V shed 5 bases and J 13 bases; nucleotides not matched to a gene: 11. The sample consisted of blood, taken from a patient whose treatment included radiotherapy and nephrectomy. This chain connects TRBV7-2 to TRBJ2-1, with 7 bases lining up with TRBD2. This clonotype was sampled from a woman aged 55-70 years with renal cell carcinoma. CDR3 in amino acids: CASSPSLASEQFF. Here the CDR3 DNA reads TGTGCCAGCAGCCCCTCACTAGCGTCGGAACAGTTCTTC.